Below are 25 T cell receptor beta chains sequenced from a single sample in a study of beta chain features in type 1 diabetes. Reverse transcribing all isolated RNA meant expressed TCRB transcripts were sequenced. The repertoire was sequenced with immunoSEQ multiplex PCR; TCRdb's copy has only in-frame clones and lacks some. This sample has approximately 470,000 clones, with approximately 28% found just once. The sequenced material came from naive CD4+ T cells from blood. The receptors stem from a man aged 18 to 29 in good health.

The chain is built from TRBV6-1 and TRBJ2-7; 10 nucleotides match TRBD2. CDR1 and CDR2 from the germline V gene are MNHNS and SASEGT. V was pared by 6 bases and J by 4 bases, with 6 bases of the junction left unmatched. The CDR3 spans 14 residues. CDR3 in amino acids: CASRKREGTYEQYF. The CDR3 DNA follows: TGTGCCAGCAGAAAGCGGGAGGGAACGTACGAGCAGTACTTC.

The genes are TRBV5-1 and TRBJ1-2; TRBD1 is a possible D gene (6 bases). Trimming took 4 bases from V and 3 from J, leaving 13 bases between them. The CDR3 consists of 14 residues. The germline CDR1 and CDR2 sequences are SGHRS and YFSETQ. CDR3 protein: CASSIGQSYYGYTF. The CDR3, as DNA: TGCGCCAGCAGCATCGGACAGTCGTACTATGGCTACACCTTC.

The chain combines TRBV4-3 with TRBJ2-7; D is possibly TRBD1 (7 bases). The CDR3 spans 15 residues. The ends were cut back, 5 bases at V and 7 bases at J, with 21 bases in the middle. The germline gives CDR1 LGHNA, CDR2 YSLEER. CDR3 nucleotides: TGCGCCAGCAGCTCCCGACAGGGAGCCGCGGGGGAGCAGTACTTC. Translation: CASSSRQGAAGEQYF.

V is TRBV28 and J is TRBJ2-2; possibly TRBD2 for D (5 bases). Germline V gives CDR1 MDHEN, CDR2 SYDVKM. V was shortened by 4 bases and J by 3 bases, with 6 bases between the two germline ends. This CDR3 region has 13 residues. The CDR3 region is CASSSEDTGELFF. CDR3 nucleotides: TGTGCCAGCAGTTCGGAGGACACCGGGGAGCTGTTTTTT.

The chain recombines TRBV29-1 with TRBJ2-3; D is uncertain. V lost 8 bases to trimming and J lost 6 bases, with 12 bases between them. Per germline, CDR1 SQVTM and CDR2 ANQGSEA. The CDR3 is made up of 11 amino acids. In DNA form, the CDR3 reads TGCAGCTACATTCGCCTTGATACGCAGTATTTT. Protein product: CSYIRLDTQYF.

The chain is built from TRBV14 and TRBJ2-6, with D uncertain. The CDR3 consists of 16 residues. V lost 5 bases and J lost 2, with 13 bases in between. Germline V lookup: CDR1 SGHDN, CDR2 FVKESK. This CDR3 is CASSFRPGPGANVLTF. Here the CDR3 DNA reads TGTGCCAGCAGCTTCAGGCCGGGCCCTGGGGCCAACGTCCTGACTTTC.

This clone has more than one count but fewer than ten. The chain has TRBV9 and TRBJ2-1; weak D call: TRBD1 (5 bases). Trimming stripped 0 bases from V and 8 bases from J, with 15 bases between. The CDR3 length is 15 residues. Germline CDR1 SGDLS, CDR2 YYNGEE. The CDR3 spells CASSVEAGIRYEQFF. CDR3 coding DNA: TGTGCCAGCAGCGTAGAGGCAGGGATCCGGTATGAGCAGTTCTTC. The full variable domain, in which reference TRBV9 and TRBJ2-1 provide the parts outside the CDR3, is DSGVTQTPKHLITATGQRVTLRCSPRSGDLSVYWYQQSLDQGLQFLIQYYNGEERAKGNILERFSAQQFPDLHSELNLSSLELGDSALYFCASSVEAGIRYEQFFGPGTRLTVL.

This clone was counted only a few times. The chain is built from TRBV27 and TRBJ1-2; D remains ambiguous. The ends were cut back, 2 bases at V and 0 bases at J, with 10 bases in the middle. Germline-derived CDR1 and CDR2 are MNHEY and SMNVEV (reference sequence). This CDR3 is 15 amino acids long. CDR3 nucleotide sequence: TGTGCCAGCAGTTTACAGGAGGGAGCTAACTATGGCTACACCTTC. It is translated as CASSLQEGANYGYTF.

In DNA, the CDR3 is TGTGCCAGCAGCACAGATCCGGGACCGCATGGCTACACCTTC. It specifies CASSTDPGPHGYTF. V gene TRBV27 combines with J gene TRBJ1-2; D might be TRBD1 (5 bases). Trimming removed 6 bases from V and 6 bases from J, with 17 bases in between. Germline CDR1 and CDR2: MNHEY and SMNVEV (reference sequence). The length of the CDR3 is 14 residues.

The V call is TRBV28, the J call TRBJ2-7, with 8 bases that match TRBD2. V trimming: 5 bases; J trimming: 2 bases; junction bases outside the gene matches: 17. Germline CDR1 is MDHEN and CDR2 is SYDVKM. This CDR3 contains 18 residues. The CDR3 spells CASSLLPGGTGVPYEQYF. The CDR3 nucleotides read TGTGCCAGCAGTCTCCTCCCGGGAGGGACGGGAGTACCCTACGAGCAGTACTTC.

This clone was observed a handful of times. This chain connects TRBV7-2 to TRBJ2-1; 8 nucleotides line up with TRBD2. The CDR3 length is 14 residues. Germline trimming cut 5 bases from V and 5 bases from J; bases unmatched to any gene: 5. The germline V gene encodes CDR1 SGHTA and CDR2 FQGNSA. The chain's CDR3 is CASSLSGINNEQFF. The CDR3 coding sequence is TGTGCCAGCAGCCTTAGCGGGATAAACAATGAGCAGTTCTTC.

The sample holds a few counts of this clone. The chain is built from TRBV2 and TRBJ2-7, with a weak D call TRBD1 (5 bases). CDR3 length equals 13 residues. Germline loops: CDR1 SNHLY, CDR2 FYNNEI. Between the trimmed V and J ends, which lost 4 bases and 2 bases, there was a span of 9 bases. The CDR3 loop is CASSGAGTYEQYF. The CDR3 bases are TGTGCCAGCAGTGGGGCAGGGACCTACGAGCAGTACTTC. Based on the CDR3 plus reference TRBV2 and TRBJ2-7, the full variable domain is EPEVTQTPSHQVTQMGQEVILRCVPISNHLYFYWYRQILGQKVEFLVSFYNNEISEKSEIFDDQFSVERPDGSNFTLKIRSTKLEDSAMYFCASSGAGTYEQYFGPGTRLTVT.

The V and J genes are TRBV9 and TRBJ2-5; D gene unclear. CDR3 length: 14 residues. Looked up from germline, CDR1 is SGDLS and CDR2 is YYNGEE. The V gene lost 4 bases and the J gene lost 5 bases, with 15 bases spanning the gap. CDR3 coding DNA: TGTGCCAGCAGCAAGAACTTCAAGGACGAGACCCAGTACTTC. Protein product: CASSKNFKDETQYF.

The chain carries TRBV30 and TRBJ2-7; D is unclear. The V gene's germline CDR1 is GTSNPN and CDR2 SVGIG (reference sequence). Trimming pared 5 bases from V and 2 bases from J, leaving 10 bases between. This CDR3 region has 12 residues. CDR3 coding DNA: TGTGCCTGGGCAGGTCCTGCCTACGAGCAGTACTTC. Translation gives CAWAGPAYEQYF.

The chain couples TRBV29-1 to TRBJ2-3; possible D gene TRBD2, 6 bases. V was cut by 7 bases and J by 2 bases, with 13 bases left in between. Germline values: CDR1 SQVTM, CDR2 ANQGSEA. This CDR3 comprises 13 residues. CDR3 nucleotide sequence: TGCAGCGCCGCGGGACCCTCCACAGATACGCAGTATTTT. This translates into CSAAGPSTDTQYF.

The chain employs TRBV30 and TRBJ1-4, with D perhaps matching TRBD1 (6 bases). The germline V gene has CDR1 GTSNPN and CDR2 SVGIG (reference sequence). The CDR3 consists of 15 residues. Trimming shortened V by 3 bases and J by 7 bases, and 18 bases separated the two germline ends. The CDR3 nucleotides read TGTGCCTGGAGCCGGGACACCAGGTCGGGTGAAAAACTGTTTTTT. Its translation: CAWSRDTRSGEKLFF.

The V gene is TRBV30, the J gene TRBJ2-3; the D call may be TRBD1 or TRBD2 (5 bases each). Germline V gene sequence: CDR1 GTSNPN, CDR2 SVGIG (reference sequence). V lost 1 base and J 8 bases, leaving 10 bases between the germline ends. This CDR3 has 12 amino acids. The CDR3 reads CAWSATGTTQYF. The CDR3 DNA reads TGTGCCTGGAGTGCCACGGGGACTACGCAGTATTTT.

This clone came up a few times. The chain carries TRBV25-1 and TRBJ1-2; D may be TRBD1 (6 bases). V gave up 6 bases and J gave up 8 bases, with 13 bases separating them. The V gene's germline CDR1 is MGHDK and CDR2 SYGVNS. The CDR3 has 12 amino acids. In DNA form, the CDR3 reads TGTGCCAGCAGGGACAGCCCGGGGGGCTACACCTTC. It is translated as CASRDSPGGYTF.

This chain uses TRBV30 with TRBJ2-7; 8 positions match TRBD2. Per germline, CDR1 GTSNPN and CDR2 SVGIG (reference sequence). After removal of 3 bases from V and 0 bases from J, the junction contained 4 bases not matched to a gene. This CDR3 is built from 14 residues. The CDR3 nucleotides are TGTGCCTGGAGGCCGACTAGCGCCTCCTACGAGCAGTACTTC. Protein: CAWRPTSASYEQYF. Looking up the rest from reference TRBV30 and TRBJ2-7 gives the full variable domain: SQTIHQWPATLVQPVGSPLSLECTVEGTSNPNLYWYRQAAGRGLQLLFYSVGIGQISSEVPQNLSASRPQDRQFILSSKKLLLSDSGFYLCAWRPTSASYEQYFGPGTRLTVT.

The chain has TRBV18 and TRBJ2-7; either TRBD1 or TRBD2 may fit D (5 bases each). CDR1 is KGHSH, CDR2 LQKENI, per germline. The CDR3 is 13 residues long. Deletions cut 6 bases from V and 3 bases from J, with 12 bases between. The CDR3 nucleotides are TGTGCCAGCTCGCACCGGGACGGCTACGAGCAGTACTTC. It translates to CASSHRDGYEQYF.

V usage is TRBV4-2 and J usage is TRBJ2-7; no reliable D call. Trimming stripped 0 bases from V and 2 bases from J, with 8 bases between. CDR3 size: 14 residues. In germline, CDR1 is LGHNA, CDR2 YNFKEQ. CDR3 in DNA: TGTGCCAGCAGCCAAGATGGCACCACCTACGAGCAGTACTTC. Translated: CASSQDGTTYEQYF.

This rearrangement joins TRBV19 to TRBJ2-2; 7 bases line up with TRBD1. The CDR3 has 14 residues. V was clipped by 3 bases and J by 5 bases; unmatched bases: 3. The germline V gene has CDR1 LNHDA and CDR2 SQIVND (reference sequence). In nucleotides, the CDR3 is TGTGCCAGTAGTATTACACAGGGGACCGGGGAGCTGTTTTTT. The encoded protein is CASSITQGTGELFF.

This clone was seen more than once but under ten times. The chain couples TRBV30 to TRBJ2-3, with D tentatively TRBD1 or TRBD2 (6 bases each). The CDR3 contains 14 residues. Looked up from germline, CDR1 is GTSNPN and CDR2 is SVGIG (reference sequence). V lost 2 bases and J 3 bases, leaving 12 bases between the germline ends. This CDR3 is CAWSYGGRTDTQYF. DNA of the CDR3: TGTGCCTGGAGTTATGGGGGGCGGACAGATACGCAGTATTTT.

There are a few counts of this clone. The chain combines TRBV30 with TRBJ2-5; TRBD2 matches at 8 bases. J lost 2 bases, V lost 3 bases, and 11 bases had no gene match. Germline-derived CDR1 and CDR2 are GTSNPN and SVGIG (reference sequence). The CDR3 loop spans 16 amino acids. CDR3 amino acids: CAWRDHRLAPQETQYF. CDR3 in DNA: TGTGCCTGGAGAGACCACCGACTAGCGCCTCAAGAGACCCAGTACTTC. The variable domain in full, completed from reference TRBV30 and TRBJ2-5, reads SQTIHQWPATLVQPVGSPLSLECTVEGTSNPNLYWYRQAAGRGLQLLFYSVGIGQISSEVPQNLSASRPQDRQFILSSKKLLLSDSGFYLCAWRDHRLAPQETQYFGPGTRLLVL.

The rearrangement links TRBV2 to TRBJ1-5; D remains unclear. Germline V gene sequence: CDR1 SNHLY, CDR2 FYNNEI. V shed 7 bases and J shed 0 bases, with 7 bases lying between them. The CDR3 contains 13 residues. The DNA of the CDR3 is TGTGCCAGCAAGGGCGATAGCAATCAGCCCCAGCATTTT. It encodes CASKGDSNQPQHF. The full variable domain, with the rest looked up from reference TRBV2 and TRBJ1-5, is EPEVTQTPSHQVTQMGQEVILRCVPISNHLYFYWYRQILGQKVEFLVSFYNNEISEKSEIFDDQFSVERPDGSNFTLKIRSTKLEDSAMYFCASKGDSNQPQHFGDGTRLSIL.